The next 27 T cell receptor beta chains were all read from a single sample in a study of cytomegalovirus exposure and HLA in healthy donors. PCR involved 60 Vbeta and 13 Jbeta primers. Assay used: immunoSEQ multiplex PCR; TCRdb lists only in-frame clones, some missing. The repertoire holds about 110,000 clones, with around 84% as singletons. What was sequenced was PBMCs. The receptors were gathered from a man younger than 45 in good health and CMV-seronegative.

The rearrangement uses TRBV19 and TRBJ1-2, with D possibly TRBD1 on 6 matching bases. Germline CDR1 reads LNHDA; CDR2 reads SQIVND (reference sequence). This CDR3 spans 14 amino acids. V lost 0 bases and J 8 bases, leaving 13 bases between the germline ends. CDR3 region: CASSIDTQGRGYTF. As DNA, the CDR3 is TGTGCCAGTAGTATAGATACACAGGGTCGGGGCTACACCTTC.

The chain employs TRBV18 and TRBJ2-7, with TRBD1 matching 7 bases. The germline V gene has CDR1 KGHSH and CDR2 LQKENI. The V segment lost 3 bases and the J segment 7 bases; nucleotides outside the gene matches: 6. This CDR3 has 13 residues. The CDR3 is CASSPETGLEQYF. CDR3 coding DNA: TGTGCCAGCTCACCCGAGACAGGGTTGGAGCAGTACTTC.

V gene TRBV5-4 combines with J gene TRBJ1-4, with D tentatively TRBD1 (5 bases). The CDR3 is 16 residues long. V was trimmed by 6 bases and J by 7 bases, leaving 22 bases between them. Germline loops: CDR1 SGHNT, CDR2 YYREEE (reference sequence). The CDR3 is CASNAKIGDLSEKLFF. CDR3 nucleotides: TGTGCCAGCAACGCAAAGATAGGGGATTTGAGTGAAAAACTGTTTTTT.

The CDR3 reads CASSWALAGGTDTDTQYF. Written as DNA, the CDR3 is TGTGCCAGCAGCTGGGCCTTGGCGGGGGGTACCGACACAGATACGCAGTATTTT. J is TRBJ2-3 and V is TRBV7-2, with 8 bases fitting TRBD2. CDR1 and CDR2 from the germline V gene are SGHTA and FQGNSA. With 4 bases clipped from V and 2 bases from J, the junction kept 14 bases outside the gene matches. This CDR3 has 18 amino acids.

This chain joins TRBV28 and TRBJ2-1, with a possible D match to TRBD1 (7 bases). CDR1 and CDR2 from the germline V gene are MDHEN and SYDVKM. Trimming removed 6 bases from V and 5 bases from J, with 14 bases in between. The CDR3 has 14 residues. The chain's CDR3 is CASSAGTDNNEQFF. The CDR3 bases are TGTGCCAGCAGCGCGGGGACAGACAACAATGAGCAGTTCTTC.

The CDR3 nucleotides read TGTGCCAGCAGCCCAGAAAGGGACAGGGCTAATGAAAAACTGTTTTTT. Protein product: CASSPERDRANEKLFF. The gene calls are TRBV7-9 and TRBJ1-4; 9 bases are shared with TRBD1. In germline, CDR1 is SEHNR, CDR2 FQNEAQ (reference sequence). V lost 5 bases to trimming and J lost 3 bases; unmatched junction nucleotides: 7. The CDR3 length is 16 residues. Looking up the rest from reference TRBV7-9 and TRBJ1-4 gives the full variable domain: DTGVSQNPRHKITKRGQNVTFRCDPISEHNRLYWYRQTLGQGPEFLTYFQNEAQLEKSRLLSDRFSAERPKGSFSTLEIQRTEQGDSAMYLCASSPERDRANEKLFFGSGTQLSVL.

V gene TRBV4-1 combines with J gene TRBJ2-4, with 10 bases matching TRBD2. CDR1 is MGHRA and CDR2 is YSYEKL in the germline V gene. This CDR3 is 16 amino acids long. With V trimmed by 0 bases and J by 7 bases, 6 bases remained unmatched. The CDR3 DNA is TGCGCCAGCAGCCAAGATCAGGCTAGCGGGGGCAACATTCAGTACTTC. Protein sequence: CASSQDQASGGNIQYF.

This chain links TRBV5-1 with TRBJ2-1; 11 bases map to TRBD2. The length of the CDR3 is 18 residues. In germline, CDR1 is SGHRS, CDR2 YFSETQ. J was trimmed by 2 bases and V by 0 bases; bases with no gene match: 7. The CDR3 spells CASSLVGVAGGPYNEQFF. CDR3 in DNA: TGCGCCAGCAGCTTGGTAGGGGTAGCGGGAGGGCCCTACAATGAGCAGTTCTTC.

The chain combines TRBV5-1 with TRBJ1-1; D is possibly TRBD1 (5 bases). The germline V gene has CDR1 SGHRS and CDR2 YFSETQ. V shed 0 bases and J shed 2 bases, with 8 bases lying between them. This CDR3 is 14 amino acids long. The CDR3: CASSLGQPNTEAFF. The CDR3 nucleotides read TGCGCCAGCAGCTTGGGACAGCCCAACACTGAAGCTTTCTTT. The entire variable domain, with the rest obtained from reference TRBV5-1 and TRBJ1-1, is as follows: KAGVTQTPRYLIKTRGQQVTLSCSPISGHRSVSWYQQTPGQGLQFLFEYFSETQRNKGNFPGRFSGRQFSNSRSEMNVSTLELGDSALYLCASSLGQPNTEAFFGQGTRLTVV.

The rearrangement links TRBV10-3 to TRBJ1-3; the D gene is possibly TRBD1 (6 bases). CDR1 is ENHRY and CDR2 is SYGVKD in the germline V gene. The V and J ends lost 4 bases and 4 bases respectively, with 14 bases between them. This CDR3 comprises 15 residues. The DNA of the CDR3 is TGTGCCATCAGTGCAAACAGGGAAGGGGGAAACACCATATATTTT. As protein: CAISANREGGNTIYF.

This chain joins TRBV5-6 and TRBJ2-4, with D perhaps TRBD1 (6 bases). CDR1 and CDR2 (germline): SGHDT, YYEEEE. Trimming pared 0 bases from V and 7 bases from J, leaving 11 bases between. This CDR3 has 14 amino acids. The chain's CDR3 is CASSLGQEFNIQYF. CDR3 sequence (DNA): TGTGCCAGCAGCTTGGGACAGGAGTTCAACATTCAGTACTTC.

The chain carries TRBV2 and TRBJ1-1, with D possibly TRBD1 on 6 matching bases. Germline loops: CDR1 SNHLY, CDR2 FYNNEI. V dropped 5 bases and J dropped 6 bases, with 16 bases sitting between them. The length of the CDR3 is 14 residues. CDR3 DNA: TGTGCCAGCAGTCAAGGAGGGGGGGTTTCTGAAGCTTTCTTT. The encoded protein is CASSQGGGVSEAFF.

The gene calls are TRBV4-3 and TRBJ1-3; D unclear. The CDR3 is 20 residues long. The V end lost 0 bases, the J end lost 1 base, and 22 bases lay between the germline ends. Per the germline V gene, CDR1 is LGHNA and CDR2 is YSLEER. The CDR3 coding sequence is TGCGCCAGCAGCCAAGATTATGTGGACTCCGGAGGGTATTCTGGAAACACCATATATTTT. Its protein product is CASSQDYVDSGGYSGNTIYF.

The CDR3 DNA reads TGTGCCAGCAGCCTGACTACCGGGACAGCAAATGGCTACACCTTC. It encodes CASSLTTGTANGYTF. The chain employs TRBV5-6 and TRBJ1-2; 7 bases match TRBD1. CDR3 length: 15 residues. V was clipped by 4 bases and J by 6 bases; unmatched bases: 12. From germline, CDR1 is SGHDT and CDR2 YYEEEE.

CDR3 nucleotides: TGTGCCAGCGGCCGGGACAGGGCGTCCCCGACCCAGTACTTC. As protein: CASGRDRASPTQYF. The rearrangement links TRBV6-5 to TRBJ2-5; 9 bases map to TRBD1. The V and J ends lost 8 bases and 7 bases, in that order; junction bases with no gene match: 11. The germline CDR1 and CDR2 sequences are MNHEY and SVGAGI. The CDR3 is made up of 14 amino acids.

This clone was found once. The chain couples TRBV10-3 to TRBJ2-5; 9 bases are shared with TRBD2. The CDR3 length is 16 residues. Trimming removed 4 bases from V and 2 bases from J; junction bases left unmatched: 8. Germline V gives CDR1 ENHRY, CDR2 SYGVKD. The CDR3 nucleotides read TGTGCCATCAGTGTGGTTAGCGGGGGCCAGCAAGAGACCCAGTACTTC. Encoded protein: CAISVVSGGQQETQYF.

This clone has just a few counts. This chain links TRBV2 with TRBJ2-7; tentative D call: TRBD1 (6 bases). V was shortened by 7 bases and J by 0 bases, with 13 bases between the two germline ends. Germline lookup yields CDR1 SNHLY and CDR2 FYNNEI. The CDR3 loop spans 14 amino acids. CDR3 sequence: CASKRQDSSYEQYF. CDR3 sequence (DNA): TGTGCCAGCAAACGACAGGATAGCTCCTACGAGCAGTACTTC.

The V and J genes are TRBV10-3 and TRBJ1-2; 7 nucleotides line up with TRBD1. The CDR3 spans 15 residues. After removal of 0 bases from V and 8 bases from J, the junction contained 9 bases not matched to a gene. CDR1 and CDR2 from the germline V gene are ENHRY and SYGVKD. CDR3 sequence: CAISESALQGKGYTF. Here the CDR3 DNA reads TGTGCCATCAGTGAGTCTGCTTTACAGGGGAAAGGCTACACCTTC.

The chain has TRBV7-2 and TRBJ1-4; TRBD1 aligns across 8 bases. The CDR3 covers 16 residues. Losses at the gene ends were 1 base for V and 7 bases for J; bases not matched to a gene: 8. The V gene's germline CDR1 is SGHTA and CDR2 FQGNSA. This CDR3 is CASSLVGQGSGEKLFF. DNA for the CDR3: TGTGCCAGCAGCTTAGTTGGACAGGGATCAGGTGAAAAACTGTTTTTT.

The chain combines TRBV28 with TRBJ2-2; D perhaps matches TRBD2 (5 bases). The CDR3 consists of 17 residues. V lost 7 bases, J lost 4 bases, and 22 bases lay in between. CDR1 is MDHEN and CDR2 is SYDVKM in the germline V gene. CDR3 loop: CASTIGVTRFSTGELFF. The DNA for the CDR3 is TGTGCCAGCACCATCGGGGTGACAAGATTTTCCACCGGGGAGCTGTTTTTT.

The chain joins TRBV9 to TRBJ2-1; 12 bases match TRBD2. V trimming: 3 bases; J trimming: 8 bases; junction bases outside the gene matches: 6. Germline lookup yields CDR1 SGDLS and CDR2 YYNGEE. This CDR3 has 15 residues. This chain's CDR3 is CASSGSLAGGDEQFF. In DNA form, the CDR3 reads TGTGCCAGCAGCGGTTCACTAGCGGGAGGTGATGAGCAGTTCTTC.

This clone has more than one count but fewer than ten. V usage is TRBV28 and J usage is TRBJ2-7, with 11 positions matching TRBD1. Germline V gives CDR1 MDHEN, CDR2 SYDVKM. CDR3 length: 15 amino acids. Trimming removed 3 bases from V and 6 bases from J; junction bases left unmatched: 7. The chain's CDR3 is CASSLRTGGEGEQYF. CDR3 coding DNA: TGTGCCAGCAGTTTGAGGACAGGGGGCGAGGGCGAGCAGTACTTC.

The V and J genes are TRBV7-9 and TRBJ1-2, with TRBD1 identical over 7 bases. Germline V gene lookup returns CDR1 SEHNR and CDR2 FQNEAQ (reference sequence). This CDR3 spans 14 amino acids. V shed 5 bases and J 4 bases; nucleotides not matched to a gene: 7. CDR3 in amino acids: CASSHLQGTYGYTF. In DNA form, the CDR3 reads TGTGCCAGCAGCCACCTACAGGGGACCTATGGCTACACCTTC.

The V call is TRBV4-1, the J call TRBJ2-7; 8 bases map to TRBD2. The CDR3 loop spans 15 amino acids. Germline V gene data show CDR1 as MGHRA and CDR2 as YSYEKL. Unmatched junction bases numbered 8, after V lost 3 bases and J lost 4 bases. The CDR3 sequence: CASSHRPGGEYEQYF. The DNA of the CDR3 is TGCGCCAGCAGCCATCGCCCCGGGGGGGAGTACGAGCAGTACTTC.

J is TRBJ2-7 and V is TRBV19; 8 bases agree with TRBD1. The CDR3 length is 12 residues. Germline CDR1 reads LNHDA; CDR2 reads SQIVND (reference sequence). V gave up 10 bases and J gave up 5 bases; unmatched junction bases: 7. CDR3 coding DNA: TGTGCCACCGCCGAGACAGGGGACGAGCAGTACTTC. Its translation is CATAETGDEQYF.

The chain employs TRBV4-1 and TRBJ2-7, with D possibly being TRBD1 (5 bases). The CDR3 length is 15 residues. Germline loops: CDR1 MGHRA, CDR2 YSYEKL. The germline V and J ends were trimmed by 1 base and 2 bases, with 12 bases remaining between them. The CDR3 region has the DNA TGCGCCAGCAGCCAAGCAACTGTGGGGCCCTACGAGCAGTACTTC. Translation gives CASSQATVGPYEQYF.

The J gene is TRBJ2-7, the V gene TRBV19; TRBD2 matches at 7 bases. The junction had 9 bases not matched to a gene; V was cut back by 3 bases and J by 4 bases. Looked up from germline, CDR1 is LNHDA and CDR2 is SQIVND (reference sequence). This CDR3 comprises 15 residues. The CDR3 nucleotides read TGTGCCAGTAGTATCCAGCTAGCGGAGCCGTACGAGCAGTACTTC. Amino acids: CASSIQLAEPYEQYF.